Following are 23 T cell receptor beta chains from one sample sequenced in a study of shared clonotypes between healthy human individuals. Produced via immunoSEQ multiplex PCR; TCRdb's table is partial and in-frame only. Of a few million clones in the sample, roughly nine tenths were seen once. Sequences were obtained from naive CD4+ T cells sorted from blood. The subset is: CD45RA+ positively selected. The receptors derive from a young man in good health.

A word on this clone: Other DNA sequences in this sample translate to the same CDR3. In DNA, the CDR3 is TGTGCCAGCAGTCCCCTGGGGAATAGCAATCAGCCCCAGCATTTT. Amino acids: CASSPLGNSNQPQHF. The J gene is TRBJ1-5, the V gene TRBV28; D is unclear. CDR3 length equals 15 residues. The ends were cut back, 5 bases at V and 0 bases at J, with 11 bases in the middle. CDR1 MDHEN and CDR2 SYDVKM come from the germline V gene.

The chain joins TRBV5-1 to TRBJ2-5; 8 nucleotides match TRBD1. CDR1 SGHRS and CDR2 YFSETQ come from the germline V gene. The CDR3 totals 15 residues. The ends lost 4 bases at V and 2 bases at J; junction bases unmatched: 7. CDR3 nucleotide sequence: TGCGCCAGCAGCCGACCGGGGACAGGACAAGAGACCCAGTACTTC. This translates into CASSRPGTGQETQYF.

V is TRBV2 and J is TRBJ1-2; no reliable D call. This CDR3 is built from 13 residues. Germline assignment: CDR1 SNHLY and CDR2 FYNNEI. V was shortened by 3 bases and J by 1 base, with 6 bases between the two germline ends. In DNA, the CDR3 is TGTGCCAGCAGTGATTCGGGTAACTATGGCTACACCTTC. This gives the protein CASSDSGNYGYTF.

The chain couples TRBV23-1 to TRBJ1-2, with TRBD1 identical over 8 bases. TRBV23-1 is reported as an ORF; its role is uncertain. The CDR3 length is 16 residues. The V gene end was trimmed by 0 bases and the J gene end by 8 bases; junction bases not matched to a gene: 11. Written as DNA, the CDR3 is TGCGCCAGCAGTCAATCAATTCCTTCAGGGGGCCAGGGCTACACCTTC. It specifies CASSQSIPSGGQGYTF.

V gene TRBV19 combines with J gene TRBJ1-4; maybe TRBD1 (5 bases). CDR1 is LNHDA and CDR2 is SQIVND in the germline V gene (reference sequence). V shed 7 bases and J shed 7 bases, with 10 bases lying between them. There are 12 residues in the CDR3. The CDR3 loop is CASTKGTEKLFF. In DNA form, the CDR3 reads TGTGCCAGTACCAAAGGGACTGAAAAACTGTTTTTT.

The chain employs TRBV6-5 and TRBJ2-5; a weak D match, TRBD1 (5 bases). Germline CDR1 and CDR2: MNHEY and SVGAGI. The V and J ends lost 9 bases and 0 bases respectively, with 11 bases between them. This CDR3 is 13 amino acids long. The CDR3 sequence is CASSQGYQETQYF. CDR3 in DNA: TGTGCCAGTTCCCAGGGTTACCAAGAGACCCAGTACTTC.

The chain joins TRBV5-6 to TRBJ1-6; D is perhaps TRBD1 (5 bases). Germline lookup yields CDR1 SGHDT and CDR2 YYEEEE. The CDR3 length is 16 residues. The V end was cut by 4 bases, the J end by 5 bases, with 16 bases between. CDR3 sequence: CASSPTGAADNSPLHF. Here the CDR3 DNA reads TGTGCCAGCAGCCCGACCGGGGCCGCGGATAATTCACCCCTCCACTTT.

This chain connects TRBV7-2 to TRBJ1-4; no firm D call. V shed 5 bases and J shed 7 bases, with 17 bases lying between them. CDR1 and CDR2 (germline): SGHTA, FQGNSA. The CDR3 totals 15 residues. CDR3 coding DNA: TGTGCCAGCAGCCGGATTGAACCAGGCGGTGAAAAACTGTTTTTT. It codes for CASSRIEPGGEKLFF.

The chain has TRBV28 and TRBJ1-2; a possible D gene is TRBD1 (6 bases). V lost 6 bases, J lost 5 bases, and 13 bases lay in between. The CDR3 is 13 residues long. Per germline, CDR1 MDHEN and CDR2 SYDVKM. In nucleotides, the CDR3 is TGTGCCAGCAGCCTTACGGACAGTTATGGCTACACCTTC. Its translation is CASSLTDSYGYTF.

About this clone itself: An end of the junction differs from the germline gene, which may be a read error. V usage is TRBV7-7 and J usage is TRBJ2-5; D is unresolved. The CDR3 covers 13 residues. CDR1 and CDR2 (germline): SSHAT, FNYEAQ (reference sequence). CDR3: CASSFGTVETQYF. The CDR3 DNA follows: TGTGCTAGCAGCTTCGGTACAGTAGAGACCCAGTACTTC.

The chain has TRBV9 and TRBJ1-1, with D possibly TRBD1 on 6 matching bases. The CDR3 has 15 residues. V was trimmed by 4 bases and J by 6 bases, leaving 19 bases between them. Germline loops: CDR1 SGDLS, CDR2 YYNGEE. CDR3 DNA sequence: TGTGCCAGCAGCCCAACCCCGGGGAGGGGGGCTGAAGCTTTCTTT. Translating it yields CASSPTPGRGAEAFF.

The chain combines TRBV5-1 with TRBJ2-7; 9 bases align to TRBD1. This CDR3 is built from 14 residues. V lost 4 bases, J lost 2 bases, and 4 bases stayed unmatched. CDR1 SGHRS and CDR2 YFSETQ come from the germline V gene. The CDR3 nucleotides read TGCGCCAGCAGCCGGGACAGGGCCACCTACGAGCAGTACTTC. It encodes CASSRDRATYEQYF.

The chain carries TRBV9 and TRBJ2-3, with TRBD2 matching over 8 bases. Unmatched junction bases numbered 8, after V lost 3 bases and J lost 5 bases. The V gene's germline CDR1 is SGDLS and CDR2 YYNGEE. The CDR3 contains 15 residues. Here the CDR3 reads CASSALGLVVDTQYF. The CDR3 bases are TGTGCCAGCAGCGCCCTGGGACTAGTCGTAGATACGCAGTATTTT. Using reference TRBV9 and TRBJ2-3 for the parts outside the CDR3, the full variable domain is DSGVTQTPKHLITATGQRVTLRCSPRSGDLSVYWYQQSLDQGLQFLIQYYNGEERAKGNILERFSAQQFPDLHSELNLSSLELGDSALYFCASSALGLVVDTQYFGPGTRLTVL.

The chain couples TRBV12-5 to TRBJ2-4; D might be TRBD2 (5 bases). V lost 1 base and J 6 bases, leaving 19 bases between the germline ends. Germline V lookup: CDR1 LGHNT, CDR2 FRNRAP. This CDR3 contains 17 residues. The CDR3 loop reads CASGLGDRTVSGNIQYF. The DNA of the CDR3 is TGTGCTAGTGGTTTGGGAGATCGGACTGTTAGTGGAAACATTCAGTACTTC.

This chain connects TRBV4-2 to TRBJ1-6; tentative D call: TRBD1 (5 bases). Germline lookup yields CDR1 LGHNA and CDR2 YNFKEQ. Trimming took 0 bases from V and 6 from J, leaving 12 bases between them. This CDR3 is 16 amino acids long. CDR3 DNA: TGTGCCAGCAGCCAAGAGGGGACTTCAGGTAATTCACCCCTCCACTTT. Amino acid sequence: CASSQEGTSGNSPLHF.

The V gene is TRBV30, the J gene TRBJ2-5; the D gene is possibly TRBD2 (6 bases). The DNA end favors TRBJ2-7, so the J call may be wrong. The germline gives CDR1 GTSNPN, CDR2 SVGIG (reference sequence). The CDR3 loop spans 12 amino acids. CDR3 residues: CAWGGSSYEQYF. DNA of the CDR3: TGTGCCTGGGGGGGGAGTAGCTACGAGCAGTACTTC.

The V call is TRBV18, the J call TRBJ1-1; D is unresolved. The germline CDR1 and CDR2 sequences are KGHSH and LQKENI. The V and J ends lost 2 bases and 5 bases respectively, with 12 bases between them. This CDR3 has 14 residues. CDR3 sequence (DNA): TGTGCCAGCTCACCAAAGAACACCGGGACTGAAGCTTTCTTT. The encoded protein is CASSPKNTGTEAFF.

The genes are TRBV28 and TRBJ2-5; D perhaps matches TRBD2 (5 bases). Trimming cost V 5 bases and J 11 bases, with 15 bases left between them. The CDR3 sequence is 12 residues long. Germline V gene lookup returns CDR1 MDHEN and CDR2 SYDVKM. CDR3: CASSGSGWEQYF. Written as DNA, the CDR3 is TGTGCCAGCAGTGGTTCAGGCTGGGAGCAGTACTTC.

CDR3 sequence: CASSLSQGADGYTF. CDR3 in DNA: TGCGCCAGCAGCTTGTCACAGGGGGCAGATGGCTACACCTTC. This sequence joins TRBV5-1 and TRBJ1-2; 9 bases are a match to TRBD1. With V trimmed by 1 base and J by 6 bases, 4 bases remained unmatched. The CDR3 totals 14 residues. CDR1 and CDR2 from the germline V gene are SGHRS and YFSETQ.

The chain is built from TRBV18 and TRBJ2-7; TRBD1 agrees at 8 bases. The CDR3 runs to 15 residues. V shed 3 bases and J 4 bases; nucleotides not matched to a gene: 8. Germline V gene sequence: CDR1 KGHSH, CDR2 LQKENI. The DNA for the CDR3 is TGTGCCAGCTCACCCCCGGGGACAGGAGATTACGAGCAGTACTTC. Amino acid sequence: CASSPPGTGDYEQYF.

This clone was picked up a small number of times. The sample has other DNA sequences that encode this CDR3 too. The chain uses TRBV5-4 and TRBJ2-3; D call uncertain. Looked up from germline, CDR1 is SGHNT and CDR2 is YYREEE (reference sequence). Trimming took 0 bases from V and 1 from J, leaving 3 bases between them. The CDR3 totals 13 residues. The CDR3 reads CASSLAGTDTQYF. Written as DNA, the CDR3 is TGTGCCAGCAGCTTGGCAGGCACAGATACGCAGTATTTT.

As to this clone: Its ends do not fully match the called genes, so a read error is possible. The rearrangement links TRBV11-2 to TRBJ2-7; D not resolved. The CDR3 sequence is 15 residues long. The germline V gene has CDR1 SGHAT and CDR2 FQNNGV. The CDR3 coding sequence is TGTGCCAGCCGAAGCCTGGGCAAATTCTCCCACGAGCAGTACTTC. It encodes CASRSLGKFSHEQYF.

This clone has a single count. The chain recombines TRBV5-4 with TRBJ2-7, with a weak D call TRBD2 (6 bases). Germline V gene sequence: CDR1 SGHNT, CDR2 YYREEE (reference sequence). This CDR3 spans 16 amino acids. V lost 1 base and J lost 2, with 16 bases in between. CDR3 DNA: TGTGCCAGCAGCTTGTGGGTTAGCGGATCTCCCTACGAGCAGTACTTC. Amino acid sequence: CASSLWVSGSPYEQYF.